This TCR beta chain was sequenced for a study of radiotherapy plus CTLA-4 blockade in lung cancer. As for the study in general: Objective responses were seen in roughly 20% of patients, disease control in about 30%.

On this clone itself: Its antigen is as yet unknown.

Method: immunoSEQ multiplex PCR; TCRdb's copy keeps in-frame clones and lacks some. This table holds roughly 44,000 clones, about 88% found once. Study findings and constraints: Increased serum interferon-beta after radiation also reportedly predicted response strongly. Clones of tumor-derived TCRs expanded in blood after radiotherapy plus ipilimumab.

CDR3 length: 13 residues. Germline CDR1 reads KGHSH; CDR2 reads LQKENI. Trimming at V came to 5 bases and at J to 2 bases, leaving 3 bases not matched to a gene. Sequenced here: peripheral blood, sampled from a patient treated with radiotherapy plus ipilimumab. The chain links TRBV18 to TRBJ2-7, with 7 bases fitting TRBD1. The source is a human donor with non-small cell lung cancer whose response to radiotherapy plus ipilimumab could not be evaluated. The CDR3 coding sequence is TGTGCCAGCTCAACTACAGGGGCCTACGAGCAGTACTTC. Translated: CASSTTGAYEQYF.